This T cell receptor beta chain was sequenced in a study of CD8 T cells in ankylosing spondylitis. From germline, CDR1 is DFQATT and CDR2 SNEGSKA (reference sequence). The CDR3 is 13 residues long. J lost 2 bases, V lost 3 bases, and 1 base had no gene match. Study conclusions and caveats: Disease-linked clones, CD8+, were relatively rare in peripheral blood. Matched ankylosing spondylitis synovial fluid reportedly contained a significantly enriched population of disease-linked clones. For ankylosing spondylitis blood, a TCR beta motif of fewer than 10 highly homologous variants appeared characteristic.

Each CDR3 protein gets one entry after TCRdb re-called the 5' RACE reads with MiXCR. Of about 250,000 distinct CDR3 sequences listed, 30% to 35% are singletons. Details on this clonotype: Its matching antigen is unknown.

The source of this sequence is a male donor with ankylosing spondylitis or in good health (not recorded which). Sequenced material: blood, either unsorted or a sorted T cell fraction (not recorded which). The chain uses TRBV20-1 and TRBJ2-5; 9 positions match TRBD1. The CDR3: CSARDRGQETQYF. DNA of the CDR3: TGCAGTGCTAGGGACAGGGGTCAAGAGACCCAGTACTTC.